The present TCR beta chain was sequenced within a study of T cells in Graves' hyperthyroidism and ophthalmopathy. Amplification of TCR beta CDR3 regions used RNA as the template. HTBI primers drove first-round RT-PCR of the TCR CDR3. MiXCR was run by TCRdb on the multiplex PCR reads, yielding one entry per CDR3 protein. The sample lists fewer than 850,000 distinct CDR3 sequences; around 15% were seen once. The CDR3 covers 12 residues. CDR1 is MDHEN, CDR2 SYDVKM, per germline. V was pared by 5 bases and J by 5 bases, with 10 bases between. Each patient was aged 18 to 65 and had newly diagnosed hyperthyroidism of under 2 months' duration.

The V gene is TRBV28, the J gene TRBJ2-7, with D uncertain. This sequence originates from a man between 45 and 60 years old with Graves' hyperthyroidism. Material for sequencing was blood. This CDR3 reads CASSGMGNEQYF. The CDR3 DNA reads as TGTGCCAGCAGTGGCATGGGTAACGAGCAGTACTTC.